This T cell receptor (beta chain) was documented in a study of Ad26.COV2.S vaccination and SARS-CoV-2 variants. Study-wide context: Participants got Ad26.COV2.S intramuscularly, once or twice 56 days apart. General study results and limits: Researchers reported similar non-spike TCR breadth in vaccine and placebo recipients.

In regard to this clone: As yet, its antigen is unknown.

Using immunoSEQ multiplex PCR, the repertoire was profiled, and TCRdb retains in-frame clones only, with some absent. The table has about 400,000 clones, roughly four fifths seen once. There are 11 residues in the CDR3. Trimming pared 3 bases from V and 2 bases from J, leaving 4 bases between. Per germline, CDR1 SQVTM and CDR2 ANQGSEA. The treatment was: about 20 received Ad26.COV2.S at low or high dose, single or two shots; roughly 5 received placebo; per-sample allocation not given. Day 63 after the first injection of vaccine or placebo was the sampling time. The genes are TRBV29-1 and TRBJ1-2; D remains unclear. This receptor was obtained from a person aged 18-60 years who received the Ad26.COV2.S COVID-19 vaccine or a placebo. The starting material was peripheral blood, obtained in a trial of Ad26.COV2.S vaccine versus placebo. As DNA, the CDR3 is TGCAGCGTTGAGATGAACTATGGCTACACCTTC. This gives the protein CSVEMNYGYTF.